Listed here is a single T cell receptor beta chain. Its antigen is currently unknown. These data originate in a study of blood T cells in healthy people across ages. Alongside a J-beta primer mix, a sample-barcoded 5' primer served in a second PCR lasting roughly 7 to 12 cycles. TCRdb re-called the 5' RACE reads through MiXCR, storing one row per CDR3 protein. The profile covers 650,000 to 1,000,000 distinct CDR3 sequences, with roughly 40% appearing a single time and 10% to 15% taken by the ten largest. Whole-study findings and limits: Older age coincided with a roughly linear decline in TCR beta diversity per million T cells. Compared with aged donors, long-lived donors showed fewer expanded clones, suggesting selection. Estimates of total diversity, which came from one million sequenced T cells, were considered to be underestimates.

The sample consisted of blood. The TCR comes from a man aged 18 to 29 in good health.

CDR3 bases: TGCGCCAGCAGCCCGGGAGGCGGGGGGGCATGTGAGCAGTTCTTC. Amino acid sequence: CASSPGGGGACEQFF. The J gene is TRBJ2-1, the V gene TRBV5-1, with 9 nucleotides matching TRBD2. After removal of 4 bases from V and 9 bases from J, the junction contained 11 bases not matched to a gene. The CDR3 length is 15 residues. Germline V gene lookup returns CDR1 SGHRS and CDR2 YFSETQ.